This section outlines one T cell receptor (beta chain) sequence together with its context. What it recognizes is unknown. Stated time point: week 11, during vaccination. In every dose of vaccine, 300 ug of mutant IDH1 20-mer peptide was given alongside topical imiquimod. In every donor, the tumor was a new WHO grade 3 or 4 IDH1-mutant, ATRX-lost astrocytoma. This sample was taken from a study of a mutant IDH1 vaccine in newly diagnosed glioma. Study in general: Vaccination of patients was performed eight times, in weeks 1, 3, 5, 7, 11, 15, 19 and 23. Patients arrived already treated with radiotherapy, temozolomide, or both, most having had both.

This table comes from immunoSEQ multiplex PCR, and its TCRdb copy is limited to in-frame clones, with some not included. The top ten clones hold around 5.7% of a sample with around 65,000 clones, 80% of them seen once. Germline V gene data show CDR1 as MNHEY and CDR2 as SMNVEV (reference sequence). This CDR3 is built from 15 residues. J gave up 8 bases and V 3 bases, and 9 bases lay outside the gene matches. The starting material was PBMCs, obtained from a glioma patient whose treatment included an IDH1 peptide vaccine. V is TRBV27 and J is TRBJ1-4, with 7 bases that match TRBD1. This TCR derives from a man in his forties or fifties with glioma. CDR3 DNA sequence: TGTGCCAGCAGTTTTGGGACAGCCGGGAGGGAAAAACTGTTTTTT. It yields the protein CASSFGTAGREKLFF. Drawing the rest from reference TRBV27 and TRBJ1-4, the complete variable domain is EAQVTQNPRYLITVTGKKLTVTCSQNMNHEYMSWYRQDPGLGLRQIYYSMNVEVTDKGDVPEGYKVSRKEKRNFPLILESPSPNQTSLYFCASSFGTAGREKLFFGSGTQLSVL.